Listed here are 30 T cell receptor beta chains from one sample, sequenced in a study of tumor and adjacent non-tumor tissue in lung cancer. The template was RNA from unsorted bulk tissue. TCRbeta libraries were built with three rounds of nested PCR, modified from ARM-PCR. TCRdb used MiXCR to reprocess the multiplex PCR reads, holding one entry per CDR3 protein. There are approximately 140,000 distinct CDR3 sequences in the sample; around 60% occur only once, and approximately 18% lies in the top ten. Sequencing input: lung tumor tissue. The source of these receptors is a man aged 60-69 years with small cell lung cancer.

This clonotype was counted a single time. A much bigger clone sits one base away, suggesting this may be a read error. V is TRBV29-1 and J is TRBJ2-1; D is uncertain. Germline V gene sequence: CDR1 SQVTM, CDR2 ANQGSEA. The CDR3 spans 10 residues. Between the trimmed V and J ends, which lost 7 bases and 12 bases, there was a span of 13 bases. The CDR3 sequence: CSAGQSMQFF. CDR3 in DNA: TGCAGCGCCGGCCAGTCCATGCAGTTCTTC.

As to this clonotype: This sequence may be a read error, since a much larger clone differs from it by one base. The CDR3 reads CASNPVGGDYEQYV. DNA of the CDR3: TGCGCCAGCAACCCAGTTGGGGGCGACTACGAGCAGTACGTC. V and J are TRBV4-1 and TRBJ2-7; D might be TRBD1 (6 bases). V was shortened by 7 bases and J by 3 bases, with 16 bases between the two germline ends. The germline CDR1 and CDR2 sequences are MGHRA and YSYEKL. This CDR3 is 14 amino acids long.

About this clonotype itself: This could be a read error, since a much larger clone is one nucleotide away. The chain is built from TRBV6-5 and TRBJ1-6; D is perhaps TRBD1 (5 bases). V lost 7 bases and J 10 bases, leaving 26 bases between the germline ends. The germline gives CDR1 MNHEY, CDR2 SVGAGI. The CDR3 covers 17 residues. The CDR3 region is CASNYPPQGSTRSPLHF. Written as DNA, the CDR3 is TGTGCCAGCAACTACCCTCCCCAGGGCTCGACAAGGTCACCCCTCCACTTT.

Points on this clonotype: Here the CDR3 omits its conserved ending phenylalanine or tryptophan, so a read error is the likely source. This chain links TRBV11-3 with TRBJ2-5; the D is unclear. The length of the CDR3 is 13 residues. Germline V gene data show CDR1 as SGHNT and CDR2 as YENEEA. CDR3 DNA sequence: TGTGCCAGCAGTTTAGGTTACCAAGATACCCAGTACTCC. It yields the protein CASSLGYQDTQYS.

The sample holds one count of this clonotype. Germline is not matched at one junction end, which may reflect a read error. V gene TRBV18 combines with J gene TRBJ2-1; D possibly corresponds to TRBD1 (6 bases). The CDR3 loop spans 16 amino acids. In germline, CDR1 is KGHSH, CDR2 LQKENI. The CDR3 DNA is TGTGCCAGTTCACCGCTGGGGGCCCTAACCTACAATGAGCAGTTCTTC. It specifies CASSPLGALTYNEQFF.

Of note for this clonotype: Relative to the germline gene, one junction end is altered; a read error may explain this. The chain joins TRBV20-1 to TRBJ2-3; D is possibly TRBD2 (5 bases). CDR1 is DFQATT, CDR2 SNEGSKA, per germline (reference sequence). The CDR3 is made up of 14 amino acids. CDR3 loop: CSTRDRLAGDTQYF. The CDR3 region has the DNA TGCAGTACTAGAGACCGACTGGCGGGAGATACGCAGTATTTT.

The genes are TRBV29-1 and TRBJ2-1, with 14 bases identical to TRBD2. The CDR3 consists of 14 residues. The germline V gene encodes CDR1 SQVTM and CDR2 ANQGSEA. The J segment lost 16 bases and the V segment lost 6 bases, leaving 14 bases of the junction unmatched. The CDR3 nucleotides read TGCAGCGTACGGACTAGCGGGAGGATCGATGGGCAATTCTTC. Its translation is CSVRTSGRIDGQFF.

Concerning this clonotype itself: This may arise from a read error, as a much more abundant clone is one base away. J is TRBJ1-1 and V is TRBV20-1, with TRBD1 as a possible D gene (5 bases). CDR1 and CDR2 (germline): DFQATT, SNEGSKA (reference sequence). V was cut by 1 base and J by 10 bases, with 16 bases left in between. This CDR3 has 13 amino acids. In nucleotides, the CDR3 is TGCAGTGCTAGAGTTGGGGCGCACCAAGGAGCTTTCTTT. Translation gives CSARVGAHQGAFF.

The CDR3 sequence: CASRDGPHEAFF. The CDR3 nucleotides are TGTGCCAGCAGAGACGGGCCCCATGAAGCTTTCTTT. The chain has TRBV6-6 and TRBJ1-1; D is undetermined. Deletions cut 6 bases from V and 7 bases from J, with 12 bases between. Germline-derived CDR1 and CDR2 are MNHNY and SVGAGI (reference sequence). This CDR3 has 12 residues.

Comment on this clonotype: A much larger clone is a single base away; this may be a read error. The V call is TRBV20-1, the J call TRBJ2-3; a weak D match, TRBD2 (5 bases). This CDR3 is built from 13 residues. CDR1 and CDR2 (germline): DFQATT, SNEGSKA (reference sequence). Trimming pared 5 bases from V and 6 bases from J, leaving 15 bases between. The CDR3 sequence: CSARRTAVDTQYF. Written as DNA, the CDR3 is TGCAGTGCTCGGAGGACCGCGGTGGATACGCAGTATTTT.

For this clonotype: Here the CDR3 omits its conserved ending phenylalanine or tryptophan, so a read error is the likely source. The J gene is TRBJ2-2, the V gene TRBV19; D is tentatively TRBD1 or TRBD2 (5 bases each). The germline CDR1 and CDR2 sequences are LNHDA and SQIVND (reference sequence). Trimming shortened V by 5 bases and J by 4 bases, and 11 bases separated the two germline ends. This CDR3 has 14 amino acids. The CDR3 protein is CASSPPGRTGELFY. CDR3 DNA sequence: TGTGCCAGTAGTCCTCCGGGACGCACCGGGGAGCTGTTTTAT.

CDR3 amino acids: CASRTQNPGLAGRLSYEQYF. Written as DNA, the CDR3 is TGTGCCAGCAGAACCCAGAATCCGGGACTAGCGGGACGCCTCTCCTACGAGCAGTACTTC. J is TRBJ2-7 and V is TRBV6-5; TRBD2 matches at 13 bases. The CDR3 has 20 residues. Germline loops: CDR1 MNHEY, CDR2 SVGAGI. The J segment lost 0 bases and the V segment lost 6 bases, leaving 17 bases of the junction unmatched.

Comments on this clonotype: Since a much larger clone is just one base distant, this may be a read error. The V call is TRBV12-3 or TRBV12-4, the J call TRBJ1-1; D ambiguous. The CDR3 spans 13 residues. Here the CDR3 reads CVSSYQSNTEAFF. CDR3 coding DNA: TGTGTCAGCAGTTATCAATCAAACACTGAAGCTTTCTTT.

This chain joins TRBV6-6 and TRBJ2-1, with 14 bases identical to TRBD2. With 6 bases clipped from V and 15 bases from J, the junction kept 19 bases outside the gene matches. This CDR3 has 17 residues. Per germline, CDR1 MNHNY and CDR2 SVGAGI (reference sequence). Written as DNA, the CDR3 is TGTGCCAGCAGGGGACTAGCGGGAGAAATCTCCTACAATGGGCGGTTCTTC. Protein product: CASRGLAGEISYNGRFF.

Regarding this clonotype: No conserved phenylalanine or tryptophan is present at the end of the CDR3, so a read error is the likely explanation. The chain joins TRBV29-1 to TRBJ2-5; 9 bases are shared with TRBD1. This CDR3 is 14 amino acids long. V was clipped by 5 bases and J by 5 bases; unmatched bases: 9. Germline V gene sequence: CDR1 SQVTM, CDR2 ANQGSEA. The CDR3 loop is CSVKTRTGAETQYL. The CDR3 DNA sequence: TGCAGCGTTAAAACCAGGACAGGGGCGGAGACCCAGTACCTC.

The chain uses TRBV20-1 and TRBJ2-1, with TRBD2 as a possible D gene (6 bases). CDR1 and CDR2 from the germline V gene are DFQATT and SNEGSKA (reference sequence). V was cut by 5 bases and J by 9 bases, with 23 bases left in between. This CDR3 spans 15 amino acids. CDR3 in amino acids: CSALPTSGSIGEQFF. CDR3 bases: TGCAGTGCTCTTCCGACTAGTGGGAGCATCGGTGAGCAGTTCTTC.

This rearrangement joins TRBV29-1 to TRBJ1-6; D is perhaps TRBD1 (6 bases). The CDR3 covers 14 residues. The germline V gene has CDR1 SQVTM and CDR2 ANQGSEA. Deletions cut 6 bases from V and 7 bases from J, with 16 bases between. The CDR3 reads CSVAVRGENSPLHF. The CDR3 DNA follows: TGCAGCGTGGCAGTAAGGGGGGAAAATTCACCCCTCCACTTT.

Points on this clonotype: Its ends do not fully match the called genes, so a read error is possible. V gene TRBV11-3 combines with J gene TRBJ2-1; 7 bases align to TRBD2. CDR3 length: 13 residues. The V gene's germline CDR1 is SGHNT and CDR2 YENEEA. CDR3 loop: CATSLGGLSEQFF. The CDR3 DNA is TGTGCCACCAGCTTGGGGGGACTAAGTGAGCAGTTCTTC.

Of note for this clonotype: This may be a read error: a much more frequent sequence differs by one nucleotide. The CDR3 loop reads CASSEVRTGIRAFF. DNA for the CDR3: TGTGCCAGCAGTGAAGTGAGGACAGGGATCCGAGCTTTCTTT. The chain couples TRBV6-1 to TRBJ1-1; 8 bases are a match to TRBD1. Unmatched junction bases numbered 8, after V lost 1 base and J lost 10 bases. CDR3 length: 14 amino acids. Germline loops: CDR1 MNHNS, CDR2 SASEGT.

A remark on this clonotype: Compared with germline, one end of the junction differs, possibly owing to a read error. The chain uses TRBV5-6 and TRBJ2-2, with TRBD1 identical over 8 bases. Germline CDR1 and CDR2: SGHDT and YYEEEE. This CDR3 is 13 amino acids long. The CDR3 here is CANSLLTGVELFF. The DNA of the CDR3 is TGTGCCAACAGCCTCCTGACAGGGGTGGAGCTGTTTTTT.

The rearrangement links TRBV6-2 or TRBV6-3 to TRBJ2-2; D uncertain. Trimming stripped 3 bases from V and 9 bases from J, with 20 bases between. CDR3 length: 16 residues. Germline-derived CDR1 and CDR2 are MNHEY and SVGEGT. CDR3 protein: CASSYRAWSLAWELFF. The CDR3 DNA reads as TGTGCCAGCAGTTATAGGGCTTGGAGCTTGGCCTGGGAGCTGTTTTTT.

This clonotype came up many times. V is TRBV11-1 and J is TRBJ2-1, with TRBD2 as a possible D gene (5 bases). CDR3 size: 15 residues. Per the germline V gene, CDR1 is SGHAT and CDR2 is FQDESV (reference sequence). V was shortened by 3 bases and J by 0 bases, with 9 bases between the two germline ends. The CDR3 loop reads CASSFGESSYNEQFF. CDR3 DNA: TGTGCCAGCAGCTTCGGGGAGAGCTCCTACAATGAGCAGTTCTTC.

Comments on this clonotype: At one end the junction does not follow the germline gene, possibly because of a read error. The J gene is TRBJ2-5, the V gene TRBV11-1; the D is unclear. Germline values: CDR1 SGHAT, CDR2 FQDESV (reference sequence). The CDR3 length is 14 residues. The CDR3 reads CANSAPGVGETQYF. The CDR3 nucleotides read TGTGCCAACAGCGCCCCTGGGGTTGGGGAGACCCAGTACTTC.

This clonotype was seen at least ten times. V and J are TRBV6-2 or TRBV6-3 and TRBJ1-5; D not resolved. V was pared by 6 bases and J by 7 bases, with 16 bases between. The CDR3 length is 14 residues. The germline CDR1 and CDR2 sequences are MNHEY and SVGEGT. In nucleotides, the CDR3 is TGTGCCAGCAGGGCCGCCCCGGACGGACAGCCCCAGCATTTT. Translation: CASRAAPDGQPQHF.

As regards this clonotype: A read error may be the cause here, since a much bigger clone is one base away. Here the CDR3 omits its conserved ending phenylalanine or tryptophan, so a read error is the likely source. This chain uses TRBV6-5 with TRBJ2-3, with a possible D match to TRBD1 (7 bases). The CDR3 consists of 13 residues. V shed 8 bases and J shed 3 bases, with 12 bases lying between them. Per germline, CDR1 MNHEY and CDR2 SVGAGI. Here the CDR3 DNA reads TGTGCCAGCCGCCCAGGGGGGACAGATACGCAGTATTTG. Translating it yields CASRPGGTDTQYL.

Turning to this clonotype: The junction departs from germline at one end; a sequencing error may be responsible. This rearrangement joins TRBV28 to TRBJ2-7, with D hard to call. CDR1 is MDHEN and CDR2 is SYDVKM in the germline V gene. The CDR3 runs 14 residues. The CDR3 protein is CVSSLDGPTYEQCF. The DNA of the CDR3 is TGTGTCAGCAGTTTAGACGGACCGACCTACGAGCAGTGCTTC.

V and J are TRBV19 and TRBJ1-2, with D unresolved. The ends were cut back, 7 bases at V and 8 bases at J, with 20 bases in the middle. Germline V gene data show CDR1 as LNHDA and CDR2 as SQIVND (reference sequence). The CDR3 totals 14 residues. The CDR3 is CASKPLENVLGYTF. The CDR3 nucleotides are TGTGCCAGTAAGCCTCTGGAGAATGTACTGGGCTACACCTTC.

This clonotype has a handful of counts. The chain carries TRBV4-2 and TRBJ2-1, with a weak D call TRBD2 (6 bases). The germline V gene encodes CDR1 LGHNA and CDR2 YNFKEQ. This CDR3 region has 15 residues. Trimming shortened V by 1 base and J by 5 bases, and 12 bases separated the two germline ends. The CDR3 nucleotides read TGTGCCAGCAGCCAAGCAGGAGGGCCCCACAATGAGCAGTTCTTC. Translation: CASSQAGGPHNEQFF.

About this clonotype itself: Given the absence of the conserved phenylalanine or tryptophan at the CDR3 end, a read error is likely. The chain joins TRBV29-1 to TRBJ1-1; 7 bases fit TRBD1. CDR1 is SQVTM, CDR2 ANQGSEA, per germline. The length of the CDR3 is 13 residues. The V and J ends lost 6 bases and 10 bases, in that order; junction bases with no gene match: 14. CDR3 in amino acids: CSVSSGTVEPAFV. The CDR3 bases are TGCAGCGTCTCCTCAGGGACAGTCGAACCAGCTTTCGTT.

A remark on this clonotype: A read error is likely, as this CDR3 ends without the conserved phenylalanine or tryptophan. The gene calls are TRBV20-1 and TRBJ1-1, with a tentative D call TRBD1 (6 bases). Per germline, CDR1 DFQATT and CDR2 SNEGSKA (reference sequence). The ends were cut back, 5 bases at V and 6 bases at J, with 16 bases in the middle. The CDR3 sequence is 13 residues long. The CDR3 here is CSASQRGGPEAFI. The DNA for the CDR3 is TGCAGTGCTTCCCAACGAGGGGGGCCTGAAGCTTTCATT.